This TCR beta chain was recovered during a study of cytomegalovirus exposure and HLA in healthy donors. The CDR3 extends over 14 amino acids. The PCR contained 60 Vbeta and 13 Jbeta primers. As processed by the authors: Roughly 11 million shared chains were among around 80 million unique TCR beta chains counted in a later analysis. Libraries were prepared by immunoSEQ multiplex PCR; TCRdb keeps only in-frame clonotypes and omits some of them. V and J calls and clone size are as listed in that table; D and trimming were resolved from the DNA. The sample shows some 150,000 clones, roughly 81% of them seen only once.

The specimen was PBMCs. V is TRBV21-1 and J is TRBJ2-7; no check of the table's D call, TRBD1, against the DNA was made. TRBV21-1 is described as a pseudogene. The sequence came from a female donor in good health and CMV-seronegative. This CDR3 is CASMEGTGVYEQYF. For the CDR3, the DNA is TGTGCCAGCATGGAAGGGACAGGGGTCTACGAGCAGTACTTC.